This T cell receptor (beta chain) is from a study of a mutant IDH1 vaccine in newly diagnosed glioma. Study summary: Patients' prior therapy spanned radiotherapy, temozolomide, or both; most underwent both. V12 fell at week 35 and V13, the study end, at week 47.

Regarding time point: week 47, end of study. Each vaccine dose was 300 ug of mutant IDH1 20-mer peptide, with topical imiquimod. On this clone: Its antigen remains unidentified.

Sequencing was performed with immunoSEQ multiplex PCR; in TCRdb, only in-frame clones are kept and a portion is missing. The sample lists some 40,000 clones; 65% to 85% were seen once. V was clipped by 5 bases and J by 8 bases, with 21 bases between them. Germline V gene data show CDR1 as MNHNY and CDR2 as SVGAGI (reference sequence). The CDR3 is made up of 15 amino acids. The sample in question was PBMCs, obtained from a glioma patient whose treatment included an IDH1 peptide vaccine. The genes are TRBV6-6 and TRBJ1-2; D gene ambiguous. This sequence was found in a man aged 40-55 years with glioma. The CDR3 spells CASSPSLMQSFGYTF. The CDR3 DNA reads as TGTGCCAGCAGTCCGTCTCTGATGCAATCTTTCGGCTACACCTTC.